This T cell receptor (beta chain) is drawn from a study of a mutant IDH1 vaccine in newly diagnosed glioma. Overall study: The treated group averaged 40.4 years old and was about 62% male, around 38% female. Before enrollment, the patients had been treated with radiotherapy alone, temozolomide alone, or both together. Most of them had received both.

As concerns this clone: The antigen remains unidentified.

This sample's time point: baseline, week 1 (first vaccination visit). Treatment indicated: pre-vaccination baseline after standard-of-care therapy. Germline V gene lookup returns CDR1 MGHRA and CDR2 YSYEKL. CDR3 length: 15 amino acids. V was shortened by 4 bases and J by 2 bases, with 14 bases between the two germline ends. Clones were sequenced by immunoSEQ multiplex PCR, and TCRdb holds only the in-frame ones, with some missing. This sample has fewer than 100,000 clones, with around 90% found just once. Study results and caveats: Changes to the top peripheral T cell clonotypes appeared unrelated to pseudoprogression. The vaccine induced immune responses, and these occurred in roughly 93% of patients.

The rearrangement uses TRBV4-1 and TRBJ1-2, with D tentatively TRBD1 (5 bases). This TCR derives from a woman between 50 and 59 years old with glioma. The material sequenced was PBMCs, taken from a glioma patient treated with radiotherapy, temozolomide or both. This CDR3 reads CASSPREGFNYGYTF. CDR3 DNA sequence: TGCGCCAGCAGCCCTAGAGAGGGGTTCAACTATGGCTACACCTTC.